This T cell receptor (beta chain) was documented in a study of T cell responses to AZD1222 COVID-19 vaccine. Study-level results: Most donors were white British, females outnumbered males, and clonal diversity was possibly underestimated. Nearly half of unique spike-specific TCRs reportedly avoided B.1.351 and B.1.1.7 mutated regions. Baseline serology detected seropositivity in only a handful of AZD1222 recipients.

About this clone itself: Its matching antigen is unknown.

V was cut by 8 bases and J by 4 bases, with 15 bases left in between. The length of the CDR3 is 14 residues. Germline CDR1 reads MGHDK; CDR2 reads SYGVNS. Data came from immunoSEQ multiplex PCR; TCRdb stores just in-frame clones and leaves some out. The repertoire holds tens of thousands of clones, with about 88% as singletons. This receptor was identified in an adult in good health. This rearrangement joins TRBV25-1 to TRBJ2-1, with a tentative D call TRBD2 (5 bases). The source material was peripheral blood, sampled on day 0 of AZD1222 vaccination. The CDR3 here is CASRGLSPYNEQFF. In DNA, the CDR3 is TGTGCCAGCCGGGGTCTCTCACCATACAATGAGCAGTTCTTC.